A single sample is the source of the 14 T cell receptor beta chains below, sequenced in a study of T-cell reconstitution after alpha-beta-depleted transplantation in children. Study results and limitations: Newly generated T cells supplied most T-cell counts and diversity one year post-transplant.

For these TCRs, the target antigens are not known. Molecular barcoding with unique molecular identifiers was used for the TCRbeta library. TCRdb called the PCR reads again in MiXCR, with one record for every CDR3 protein. Here the sample spans about 300,000 distinct CDR3 sequences, over 7% being singletons. Sample: peripheral blood, taken 360 days after TCRalphabeta/CD19-depleted stem cell transplant. Source of these receptors: a female patient younger than 10 who had a stem cell transplant for Fanconi anemia, so the T cells may come from the graft donor.

In this sample, this clonotype turned up a few times. The CDR3, as DNA: TGTGCCAGCAGCTTAAGGGCCAGGGGGCATGGCTACACCTTC. Translation gives CASSLRARGHGYTF. This rearrangement joins TRBV11-3 to TRBJ1-2; 8 bases are shared with TRBD1. V was pared by 2 bases and J by 6 bases, with 5 bases of the junction left unmatched. Germline CDR1 and CDR2: SGHNT and YENEEA. The CDR3 extends over 14 amino acids.

At least ten counts were recorded for this clonotype. The CDR3 DNA reads as TGCAGTGCTGGCCCCAGGGGCACCGGGGAGCTGTTTTTT. Protein sequence: CSAGPRGTGELFF. V is TRBV20-1 and J is TRBJ2-2; the D gene is possibly TRBD1 (6 bases). Germline V lookup: CDR1 DFQATT, CDR2 SNEGSKA (reference sequence). CDR3 length: 13 amino acids. Trimming removed 5 bases at V and 4 bases at J, with 11 bases between.

This sequence joins TRBV19 and TRBJ1-1, with TRBD1 as a possible D gene (6 bases). The CDR3 is made up of 16 amino acids. V was clipped by 3 bases and J by 4 bases, with 18 bases between them. Germline assignment: CDR1 LNHDA and CDR2 SQIVND (reference sequence). DNA of the CDR3: TGTGCCAGTAGTATCTACGGCGGGGGCCGAGGCACTGAAGCTTTCTTT. This codes for CASSIYGGGRGTEAFF.

The chain carries TRBV25-1 and TRBJ2-5; maybe TRBD2 (7 bases). Between the trimmed V and J ends, which lost 0 bases and 5 bases, there was a span of 19 bases. The CDR3 has 17 amino acids. Germline V gives CDR1 MGHDK, CDR2 SYGVNS. This chain's CDR3 is CASSEYSDSGGVETQYF. The CDR3 region has the DNA TGTGCCAGCAGTGAATATTCGGACAGTGGGGGGGTGGAGACCCAGTACTTC.

This clonotype was seen a few times. This chain connects TRBV5-6 to TRBJ2-7, with D perhaps matching TRBD1 (6 bases). This CDR3 comprises 14 residues. The germline V gene has CDR1 SGHDT and CDR2 YYEEEE. The germline V and J ends were trimmed by 4 bases and 5 bases, with 16 bases remaining between them. CDR3 region: CASSLRGHRDEQYF. CDR3 coding DNA: TGTGCCAGCAGCCTGAGGGGCCACAGGGACGAGCAGTACTTC.

This clonotype was recorded at least ten times. The CDR3 coding sequence is TGTGCCAGCGGGGGAAACATTCAGTACTTC. This encodes CASGGNIQYF. V usage is TRBV2 and J usage is TRBJ2-4; D tentatively reads TRBD1 or TRBD2 (5 bases each). Trimming removed 8 bases from V and 6 bases from J, with 5 bases in between. The CDR3 length is 10 residues. The germline V gene encodes CDR1 SNHLY and CDR2 FYNNEI.

This clonotype was seen at least ten times. CDR3 coding DNA: TGTGCCAGCAGCCAAGTGTCCGGGCAAGAGACCCAGTACTTC. Translated: CASSQVSGQETQYF. The genes are TRBV3-1 and TRBJ2-5, with unresolved D. The length of the CDR3 is 14 residues. Trimming cost V 1 base and J 2 bases, with 8 bases left between them. Germline loops: CDR1 LGHDT, CDR2 YNNKEL (reference sequence).

Many counts were recorded for this clonotype. This rearrangement joins TRBV29-1 to TRBJ2-7; 7 nucleotides align to TRBD2. The CDR3 runs 14 residues. Germline V gene lookup returns CDR1 SQVTM and CDR2 ANQGSEA. V lost 1 base to trimming and J lost 1 base; unmatched junction nucleotides: 4. CDR3 coding DNA: TGCAGCGTTGAAGGGGAGGGTACGTCCTACGAGCAGTACTTC. It is translated as CSVEGEGTSYEQYF.

This clonotype occurred many times. The rearrangement uses TRBV9 and TRBJ2-1, with D hard to call. Trimming pared 0 bases from V and 6 bases from J, leaving 13 bases between. Germline V gene sequence: CDR1 SGDLS, CDR2 YYNGEE. The CDR3 contains 15 residues. This chain's CDR3 is CASSVGILTPNEQFF. The DNA for the CDR3 is TGTGCCAGCAGCGTAGGGATACTAACTCCCAATGAGCAGTTCTTC.

J is TRBJ1-1 and V is TRBV18; TRBD1 is a possible D gene (6 bases). CDR1 and CDR2 from the germline V gene are KGHSH and LQKENI. There are 14 residues in the CDR3. The V and J ends lost 6 bases and 6 bases respectively, with 17 bases between them. The CDR3 DNA reads as TGTGCCAGCTCCCTGGGGGGGCCCAATGCTGAAGCTTTCTTT. Its translation: CASSLGGPNAEAFF.

The sample holds many counts of this clonotype. The chain has TRBV29-1 and TRBJ1-4; 7 nucleotides line up with TRBD1. The CDR3 has 15 amino acids. V shed 4 bases, J shed 3 bases, and the junction held 8 bases outside the gene matches. Looked up from germline, CDR1 is SQVTM and CDR2 is ANQGSEA. The CDR3 loop is CSVGRAGTANEKLFF. The CDR3 DNA follows: TGCAGCGTTGGAAGGGCCGGGACAGCTAATGAAAAACTGTTTTTT.

This clonotype was seen repeatedly, ten times or more. The chain joins TRBV12-3 or TRBV12-4 to TRBJ2-3; D remains unclear. The CDR3 covers 16 residues. Trimming cost V 1 base and J 0 bases, with 11 bases left between them. The CDR3 DNA sequence: TGTGCCAGCAGTTTAGTGGTCGACAAAAGCACAGATACGCAGTATTTT. It yields the protein CASSLVVDKSTDTQYF.

V usage is TRBV7-2 and J usage is TRBJ2-1; 7 positions agree with TRBD2. Germline lookup yields CDR1 SGHTA and CDR2 FQGNSA. The CDR3 contains 14 residues. Losses at the gene ends were 10 bases for V and 3 bases for J; bases not matched to a gene: 9. CDR3 sequence (DNA): TGTGCCACCACAGCTGGCGGGGGCTACAATGAGCAGTTCTTC. Its translation: CATTAGGGYNEQFF. Drawing the rest from reference TRBV7-2 and TRBJ2-1, the complete variable domain is GAGVSQSPSNKVTEKGKDVELRCDPISGHTALYWYRQSLGQGLEFLIYFQGNSAPDKSGLPSDRFSAERTGGSVSTLTIQRTQQEDSAVYLCATTAGGGYNEQFFGPGTRLTVL.

This clonotype was recorded many times. The gene calls are TRBV10-3 and TRBJ1-1; D is possibly TRBD1 (6 bases). The CDR3 totals 14 residues. The germline gives CDR1 ENHRY, CDR2 SYGVKD. V lost 8 bases and J lost 0, with 13 bases in between. The CDR3 region is CAIGRGQMNTEAFF. The CDR3 nucleotides are TGTGCCATCGGCCGCGGACAGATGAACACTGAAGCTTTCTTT.